This TCR beta chain was obtained from a study of blood T cell repertoires in COVID-19 (dated by TCRdb to between 2020 and 2021). Some background on the complete study: Samples covering the acute and convalescent phases of COVID-19 were provided by collaborators in the United States, Italy and Spain. The prospective study material was composed of cDNA or gDNA derived from T cells, B-cell-depleted T cells, or PBMCs. Deeply sampled blood TCRbeta repertoires from subjects exposed to, actively infected with, or recovered from COVID-19 were included in the dataset. The repertoires were released in a freely available public database intended as a resource for research on the immune response to SARS-CoV-2. Samples came from the ongoing ImmuneRACE study (first 160 participants) plus 1,254 subjects from 6 global collaborators. Sample metadata almost always included a de-identified subject ID, COVID-19 status, age in years and sex. Where HLA class I and class II types were available, the types were taken from metadata supplied by the sample provider, not from assay-based typing.

The immunoSEQ Assay, a bias-controlled multiplex PCR, was used to amplify TCRbeta CDR3 regions from genomic DNA. The study's processing was this. Within the assay, amplification of reference gene primers was used to estimate how many nucleated cells each sample contained. To quantify the absolute abundance of each unique TCRbeta CDR3 rearrangement, sequence reads were collapsed and filtered. For each sample, productive Simpson clonality was calculated as the square root of Simpson's diversity index over productive rearrangements. The source is immuneACCESS, and TCRdb retained only in-frame sequences with V and J called. Part of the clones is not carried over; for the studies checked, unresolved V genes explain less than half of this, and the remainder is unexplained. V and J calls and clone size are as listed in that table; D and trimming were resolved from the DNA. The sample table holds roughly 230,000 clones, of which around 84% were seen once. 8% to 11% of the sample rests with the top ten.

One collaborating source in Seattle enrolled patients during active infection and followed them longitudinally through the course of disease. Each collaborating institution followed its own protocols to collect whole blood in K2EDTA tubes. For TCRbeta analysis, collaborators shipped samples in one of three forms: frozen whole blood, isolated PBMCs, or DNA extracted from either of those sample types. With regard to this clone: Its cognate antigen has yet to be identified. No base quality information exists; no much larger clone differs at one position.

Study-level results and caveats: The amount of clinical and demographic metadata varied by source and participant and was provided uncurated.

From V the trimming removes 5 bases and from J it removes 6 bases, while the gene matches leave 7 bases of the junction unaccounted for. CDR1 and CDR2, looked up from the germline V gene, are SGHTA and FQGNSA. The CDR3 measures 14 amino acids from cysteine to phenylalanine. Of the read, only the CDR3 DNA is kept; its 42 bases are in frame from base 1. In this chain, TRBV7-2 is recombined with TRBJ1-2; TRBD1 matches 9 bases in the middle. The sequence was collected from a woman older than 75 with COVID-19, enrolled during active disease. The sample taken for sequencing was peripheral blood. The DNA reads TGTGCCAGCAGCCTACAGGGGGCGTTAAATGGCTACACCTTC. It is translated as CASSLQGALNGYTF.